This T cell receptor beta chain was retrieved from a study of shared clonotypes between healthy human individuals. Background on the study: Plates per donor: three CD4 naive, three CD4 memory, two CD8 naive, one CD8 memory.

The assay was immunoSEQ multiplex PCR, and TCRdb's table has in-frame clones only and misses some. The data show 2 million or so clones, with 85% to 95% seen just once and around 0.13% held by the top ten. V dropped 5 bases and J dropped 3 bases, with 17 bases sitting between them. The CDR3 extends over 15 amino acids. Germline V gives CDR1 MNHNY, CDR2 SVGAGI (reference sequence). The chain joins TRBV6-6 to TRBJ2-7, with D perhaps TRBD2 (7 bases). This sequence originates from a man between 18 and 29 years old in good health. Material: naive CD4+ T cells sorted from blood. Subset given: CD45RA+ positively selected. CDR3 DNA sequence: TGTGCCAGCAGTCCAACTGCGGGGGCCAACTACGAGCAGTACTTC. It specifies CASSPTAGANYEQYF.